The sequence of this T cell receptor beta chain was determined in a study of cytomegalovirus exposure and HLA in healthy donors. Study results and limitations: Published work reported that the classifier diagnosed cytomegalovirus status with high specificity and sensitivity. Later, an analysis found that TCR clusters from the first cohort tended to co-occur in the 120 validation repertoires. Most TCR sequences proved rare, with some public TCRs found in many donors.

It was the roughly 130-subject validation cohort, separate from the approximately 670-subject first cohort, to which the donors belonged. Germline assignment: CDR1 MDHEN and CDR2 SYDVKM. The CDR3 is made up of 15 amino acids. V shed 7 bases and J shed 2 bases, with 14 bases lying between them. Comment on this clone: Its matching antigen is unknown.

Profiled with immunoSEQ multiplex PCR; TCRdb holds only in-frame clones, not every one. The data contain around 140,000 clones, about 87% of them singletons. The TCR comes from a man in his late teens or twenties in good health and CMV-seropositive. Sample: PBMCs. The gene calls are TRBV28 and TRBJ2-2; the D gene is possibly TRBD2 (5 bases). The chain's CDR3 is CASIYSGINTGELFF. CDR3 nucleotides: TGTGCCAGCATATATTCCGGGATCAACACCGGGGAGCTGTTTTTT.